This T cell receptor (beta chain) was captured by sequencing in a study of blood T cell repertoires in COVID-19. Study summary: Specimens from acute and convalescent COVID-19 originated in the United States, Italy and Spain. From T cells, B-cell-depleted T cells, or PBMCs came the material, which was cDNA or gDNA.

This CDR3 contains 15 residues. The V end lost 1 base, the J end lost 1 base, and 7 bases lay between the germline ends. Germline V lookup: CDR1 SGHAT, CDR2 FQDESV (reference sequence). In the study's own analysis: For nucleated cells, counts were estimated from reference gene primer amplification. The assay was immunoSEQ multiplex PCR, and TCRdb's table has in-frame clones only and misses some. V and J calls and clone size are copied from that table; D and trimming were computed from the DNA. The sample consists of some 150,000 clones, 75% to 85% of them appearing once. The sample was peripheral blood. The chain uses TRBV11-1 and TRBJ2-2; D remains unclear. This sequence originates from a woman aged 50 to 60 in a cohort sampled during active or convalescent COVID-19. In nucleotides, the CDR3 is TGTGCCAGCAGCTTAGTGGCAGGGAACACCGGGGAGCTGTTTTTT. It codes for CASSLVAGNTGELFF. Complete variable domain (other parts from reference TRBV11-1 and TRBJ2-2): EAEVAQSPRYKITEKSQAVAFWCDPISGHATLYWYRQILGQGPELLVQFQDESVVDDSQLPKDRFSAERLKGVDSTLKIQPAELGDSAMYLCASSLVAGNTGELFFGEGSRLTVL.